These 25 T cell receptor beta chains originate from one sample sequenced in a study of blood T cell repertoires in COVID-19. Assay used: immunoSEQ multiplex PCR; TCRdb lists only in-frame clones, some missing. The sample has about 180,000 clones; approximately 85% are singletons. The specimen was PBMCs or T cells enriched from blood (not recorded which). These receptor sequences come from a man aged 35 to 55 who had recovered from COVID-19.

V is TRBV12-2 and J is TRBJ2-7; TRBD2, as called in the table, went unchecked against the DNA. TRBV12-2 is a documented pseudogene. CDR3 length: 10 amino acids. The CDR3 DNA sequence: TGTGCAAGTCGCGTTTTCGGGCAGTACTTC. Encoded protein: CASRVFGQYF.

This chain links TRBV9 with TRBJ2-1; D may be TRBD2 (5 bases). The germline V and J ends were trimmed by 0 bases and 9 bases, with 10 bases remaining between them. The CDR3 has 13 amino acids. Germline CDR1 SGDLS, CDR2 YYNGEE. The CDR3 region is CASSVGEFGEQFF. The CDR3 bases are TGTGCCAGCAGCGTAGGGGAGTTCGGTGAGCAGTTCTTC.

The chain combines TRBV10-3 with TRBJ1-1; 9 nucleotides align to TRBD1. The V and J ends lost 1 base and 5 bases, in that order; junction bases with no gene match: 5. CDR3 length: 15 residues. Germline assignment: CDR1 ENHRY and CDR2 SYGVKD. CDR3 nucleotides: TGTGCCATCAGTGAGTACAGGGGGCTGGAAACTGAAGCTTTCTTT. It yields the protein CAISEYRGLETEAFF.

The chain uses TRBV28 and TRBJ2-2; 7 positions match TRBD1. Trimming removed 6 bases from V and 3 bases from J; junction bases left unmatched: 7. CDR1 MDHEN and CDR2 SYDVKM come from the germline V gene. This CDR3 is 15 amino acids long. The CDR3 bases are TGTGCCAGCAGCTTTCGGGACAGATACACCGGGGAGCTGTTTTTT. Residues: CASSFRDRYTGELFF.

V and J are TRBV27 and TRBJ1-2; D gene ambiguous. V shed 0 bases and J shed 4 bases, with 9 bases lying between them. The germline V gene encodes CDR1 MNHEY and CDR2 SMNVEV (reference sequence). There are 14 residues in the CDR3. CDR3 in DNA: TGTGCCAGCAGTTTATCAGCGGGCGCCTATGGCTACACCTTC. Its translation is CASSLSAGAYGYTF.

The chain is built from TRBV5-4 and TRBJ2-5; 12 nucleotides match TRBD1. In germline, CDR1 is SGHNT, CDR2 YYREEE (reference sequence). Trimming cost V 7 bases and J 3 bases; bases outside gene matches: 10. The CDR3 runs to 16 residues. The CDR3 DNA reads as TGTGCCAGCCGCACCTGGGGGACAGGGGGCGAAGAGACCCAGTACTTC. This gives the protein CASRTWGTGGEETQYF.

This chain connects TRBV19 to TRBJ2-7, with 8 bases identical to TRBD1. CDR1 LNHDA and CDR2 SQIVND come from the germline V gene (reference sequence). The V and J ends lost 10 bases and 3 bases, in that order; junction bases with no gene match: 8. The CDR3 is 13 amino acids. The CDR3 protein is CATEGQGRYEQYF. CDR3 coding DNA: TGTGCCACCGAAGGACAGGGTCGCTACGAGCAGTACTTC.

This chain joins TRBV7-6 and TRBJ2-5; 9 bases agree with TRBD1. This CDR3 has 13 amino acids. CDR1 is SGHVS and CDR2 is FNYEAQ in the germline V gene. J gave up 6 bases and V 10 bases, and 9 bases lay outside the gene matches. This CDR3 reads CATSRDRAKTQYF. CDR3 nucleotides: TGTGCCACCTCTCGGGACAGGGCTAAGACCCAGTACTTC.

The chain couples TRBV29-1 to TRBJ2-7; tentatively, D is TRBD1 (6 bases). V dropped 4 bases and J dropped 2 bases, with 15 bases sitting between them. This CDR3 spans 14 amino acids. CDR1 and CDR2 (germline): SQVTM, ANQGSEA. CDR3 region: CSVGSETGPYEQYF. As DNA, the CDR3 is TGCAGCGTTGGTTCCGAGACAGGCCCCTACGAGCAGTACTTC.

V is TRBV28 and J is TRBJ2-2, with 8 bases aligning to TRBD1. Trimming cost V 4 bases and J 5 bases; bases outside gene matches: 3. CDR3 size: 14 residues. Germline V gene lookup returns CDR1 MDHEN and CDR2 SYDVKM. The CDR3 sequence is CASSSGGRTGELFF. In nucleotides, the CDR3 is TGTGCCAGCAGTTCAGGGGGCAGGACCGGGGAGCTGTTTTTT.

The chain is built from TRBV7-3 and TRBJ2-3; tentatively, D is TRBD1 (6 bases). Germline CDR1 reads SGHTA; CDR2 reads FQGTGA. CDR3 length: 13 residues. The V end lost 5 bases, the J end lost 1 base, and 7 bases lay between the germline ends. The CDR3 DNA follows: TGTGCCAGCAGCCCAGGGGGCACAGATACGCAGTATTTT. It yields the protein CASSPGGTDTQYF. The whole variable domain, remainder taken from reference TRBV7-3 and TRBJ2-3, is GAGVSQTPSNKVTEKGKYVELRCDPISGHTALYWYRQSLGQGPEFLIYFQGTGAADDSGLPNDRFFAVRPEGSVSTLKIQRTERGDSAVYLCASSPGGTDTQYFGPGTRLTVL.

The J gene is TRBJ1-6, the V gene TRBV23-1, with D possibly TRBD1 on 5 matching bases. TRBV23-1 is annotated as an ORF whose role is uncertain. V gave up 3 bases and J gave up 10 bases, with 22 bases separating them. This CDR3 has 17 amino acids. CDR3 in DNA: TGCGCCAGCAGTCACCCGACCTCCAGGGAAGAAAAATCACCCCTCCACTTT. Protein: CASSHPTSREEKSPLHF.

This sequence joins TRBV5-4 and TRBJ2-1; 8 bases match TRBD2. The ends lost 4 bases at V and 6 bases at J; junction bases unmatched: 12. Germline assignment: CDR1 SGHNT and CDR2 YYREEE (reference sequence). The CDR3 spans 16 residues. CDR3 sequence reads: CASSLVGLGRANEQFF. CDR3 DNA: TGTGCCAGCAGCCTCGTAGGGCTCGGGAGGGCCAATGAGCAGTTCTTC. Supplemented by reference TRBV5-4 and TRBJ2-1, the full variable domain reads ETGVTQSPTHLIKTRGQQVTLRCSSQSGHNTVSWYQQALGQGPQFIFQYYREEENGRGNFPPRFSGLQFPNYSSELNVNALELDDSALYLCASSLVGLGRANEQFFGPGTRLTVL.

J is TRBJ2-7 and V is TRBV2; 9 bases match TRBD2. The CDR3 sequence is 13 residues long. Germline V gene lookup returns CDR1 SNHLY and CDR2 FYNNEI. V trimming: 3 bases; J trimming: 6 bases; junction bases outside the gene matches: 3. This CDR3 is CASSDSGRGEQYF. The CDR3 DNA is TGTGCCAGCAGTGATAGCGGGAGAGGCGAGCAGTACTTC.

V and J are TRBV9 and TRBJ1-6; TRBD1 is a possible D gene (5 bases). The CDR3 consists of 14 residues. The germline V and J ends were trimmed by 4 bases and 6 bases, with 11 bases remaining between them. Per the germline V gene, CDR1 is SGDLS and CDR2 is YYNGEE. Written as DNA, the CDR3 is TGTGCCAGCAGCCCCCGACAGTCTAATTCACCCCTCCACTTT. Amino acids: CASSPRQSNSPLHF.

V is TRBV11-3 and J is TRBJ2-1, with TRBD1 matching 7 bases. The CDR3 length is 16 residues. The germline V gene has CDR1 SGHNT and CDR2 YENEEA. The J segment lost 1 base and the V segment lost 1 base, leaving 4 bases of the junction unmatched. This CDR3 reads CASSLGNRGSYNEQFF. For the CDR3, the DNA is TGTGCCAGCAGCTTAGGTAACAGGGGTTCCTACAATGAGCAGTTCTTC.

In regard to this clone: The same CDR3 is also encoded by other DNA sequences in this sample. The CDR3 DNA reads as TGTGCCAGCAGCCAGGGACAGGGGAATTCACCCCTCCACTTT. Its translation is CASSQGQGNSPLHF. The rearrangement joins TRBV3-1 (or the pseudogene TRBV3-2) to TRBJ1-6; 10 bases are a match to TRBD1. Germline loops: CDR1 LGHDT, CDR2 YNNKEL (reference sequence). The CDR3 is made up of 14 amino acids. The ends lost 3 bases at V and 7 bases at J; junction bases unmatched: 0.

The chain couples TRBV7-9 to TRBJ2-7; D might be TRBD1 (5 bases). The V end lost 5 bases, the J end lost 1 base, and 9 bases lay between the germline ends. Germline lookup yields CDR1 SEHNR and CDR2 FQNEAQ (reference sequence). The CDR3 is 13 amino acids. CDR3 amino acids: CASSPTASYEQYF. CDR3 DNA: TGTGCCAGCAGCCCGACAGCATCCTACGAGCAGTACTTC.

The V and J genes are TRBV19 and TRBJ2-2, with TRBD2 identical over 8 bases. V shed 4 bases and J 4 bases; nucleotides not matched to a gene: 5. This CDR3 is built from 15 residues. Per germline, CDR1 LNHDA and CDR2 SQIVND (reference sequence). The CDR3 DNA reads TGTGCCAGTAGTACCTTAGCGGGGAGCACCGGGGAGCTGTTTTTT. Its protein product is CASSTLAGSTGELFF.

This clone was found once. The rearrangement links TRBV24-1 to TRBJ1-2; TRBD1 matches 7 bases. Germline-derived CDR1 and CDR2 are KGHDR and SFDVKD. The trim removed 5 bases at V and 2 bases at J, leaving 22 bases unmatched. The CDR3 runs 20 residues. This CDR3 reads CATSAPNVQAYSQGNYGYTF. The CDR3 nucleotides are TGTGCCACCAGTGCTCCGAACGTGCAGGCCTACTCACAGGGGAACTATGGCTACACCTTC.

The chain has TRBV5-5 and TRBJ2-7; possible D gene TRBD1, 6 bases. The CDR3 length is 12 residues. In germline, CDR1 is SGHKS, CDR2 YYEKEE (reference sequence). V lost 4 bases to trimming and J lost 2 bases, with 7 bases between them. CDR3: CASSRTAYEQYF. The CDR3 bases are TGTGCCAGCAGCCGGACAGCCTACGAGCAGTACTTC. Looking up the rest from reference TRBV5-5 and TRBJ2-7 gives the full variable domain: DAGVTQSPTHLIKTRGQQVTLRCSPISGHKSVSWYQQVLGQGPQFIFQYYEKEERGRGNFPDRFSARQFPNYSSELNVNALLLGDSALYLCASSRTAYEQYFGPGTRLTVT.

The J gene is TRBJ1-2, the V gene TRBV29-1, with D maybe TRBD1 (6 bases). The V and J ends lost 4 bases and 4 bases respectively, with 10 bases between them. From germline, CDR1 is SQVTM and CDR2 ANQGSEA. This CDR3 region has 12 residues. The CDR3 here is CSVADSVYGYTF. Here the CDR3 DNA reads TGCAGCGTTGCGGACAGCGTCTATGGCTACACCTTC.

The rearrangement joins TRBV9 to TRBJ2-7; 7 positions agree with TRBD1. Germline V gene data show CDR1 as SGDLS and CDR2 as YYNGEE. J gave up 1 base and V 4 bases, and 8 bases lay outside the gene matches. The CDR3 length is 15 residues. CDR3 coding DNA: TGTGCCAGCAGCCGACAGGGAAAAAGTTCCTACGAGCAGTACTTC. It encodes CASSRQGKSSYEQYF.

The chain carries TRBV27 and TRBJ1-2, with D perhaps matching TRBD1 (5 bases). The germline CDR1 and CDR2 sequences are MNHEY and SMNVEV (reference sequence). V lost 2 bases, J lost 6 bases, and 10 bases lay in between. This CDR3 is 13 amino acids long. CDR3 in amino acids: CASSLRGGHGYTF. For the CDR3, the DNA is TGTGCCAGCAGTTTACGGGGGGGACATGGCTACACCTTC.

V usage is TRBV5-1 and J usage is TRBJ2-7; D is perhaps TRBD1 (5 bases). The V end lost 4 bases, the J end lost 0 bases, and 17 bases lay between the germline ends. The CDR3 contains 16 residues. Germline lookup yields CDR1 SGHRS and CDR2 YFSETQ. Here the CDR3 reads CASSPWNGAGSYEQYF. CDR3 bases: TGCGCCAGCAGCCCCTGGAATGGGGCCGGCTCCTACGAGCAGTACTTC.